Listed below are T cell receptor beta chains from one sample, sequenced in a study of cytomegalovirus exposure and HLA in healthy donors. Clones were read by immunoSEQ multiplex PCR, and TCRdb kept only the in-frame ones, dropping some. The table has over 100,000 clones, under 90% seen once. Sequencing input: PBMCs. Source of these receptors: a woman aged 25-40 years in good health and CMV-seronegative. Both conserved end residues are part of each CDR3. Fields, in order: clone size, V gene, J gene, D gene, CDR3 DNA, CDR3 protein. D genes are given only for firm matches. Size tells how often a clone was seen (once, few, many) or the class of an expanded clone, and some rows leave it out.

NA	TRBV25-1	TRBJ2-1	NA	TGTGCCACTGAGGATTTGCTCTCGGGGTATGAGCAGTTCTTC	CATEDLLSGYEQFF
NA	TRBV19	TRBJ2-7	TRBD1	TGTGCCAGTAGTATAGGCCCTCCCGGGACAGGGGCCCACGAGCAGTACTTC	CASSIGPPGTGAHEQYF
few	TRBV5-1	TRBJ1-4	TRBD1	TGCGCCAGCAGCGGTAGACAGGGTACAACTAATGAAAAACTGTTTTTT	CASSGRQGTTNEKLFF
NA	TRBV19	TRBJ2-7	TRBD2	TGTGCCAGTAGAGCTAGCGGGACCTACGAGCAGTACTTC	CASRASGTYEQYF
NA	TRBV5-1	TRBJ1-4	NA	TGCGCCAGCAGGGGCTCAACTAATGAAAAACTGTTTTTT	CASRGSTNEKLFF
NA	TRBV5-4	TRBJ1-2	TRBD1	TGTGCCAGCAGCTCGGGACAGGGTTGGGGCTACACCTTC	CASSSGQGWGYTF
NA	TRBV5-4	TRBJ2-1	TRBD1	TGTGCCAGCAGCTTGGCAAACCGTAACAGGGGTTCCTACAATGAGCAGTTCTTC	CASSLANRNRGSYNEQFF
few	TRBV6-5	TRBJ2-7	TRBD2	TGTGCCAGCAGTTATTACCTAGCGGGAGGAAGGGACGAGCAGTACTTC	CASSYYLAGGRDEQYF
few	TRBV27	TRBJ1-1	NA	TGTGCCAGCAGTTCAGGTATTGTATTGCCACCCCCCGGTGGGTACACTGAAGCTTTCTTT	CASSSGIVLPPPGGYTEAFF
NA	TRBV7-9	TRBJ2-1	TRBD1	TGTGCCAGCAGAGATGTGGGACAGGGGGCCAATGAGCAGTTCTTC	CASRDVGQGANEQFF
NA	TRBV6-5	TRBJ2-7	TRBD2	TGTGCCAGCAGTTACCGGACTAGCGGGAGTATTAACGAGCAGTACTTC	CASSYRTSGSINEQYF
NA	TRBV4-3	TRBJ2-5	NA	TGCGCCAGCAGCCAGACCTCGGTGGGAGGAGGAGAGACCCAGTACTTC	CASSQTSVGGGETQYF
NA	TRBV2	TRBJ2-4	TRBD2	TGTGCCAGCGGAGGCAGCGGGAGGTCTTCGGGCATTCAGTACTTC	CASGGSGRSSGIQYF
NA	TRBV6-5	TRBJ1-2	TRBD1	TGTGCCAGCAGTCGCCCGGACAGGCTGGGAGGCTACACCTTC	CASSRPDRLGGYTF
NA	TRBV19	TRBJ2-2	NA	TGTGCCAGTCTTCAGTCCCACTTGACCGGGACACGGACCGGGGAGCTGTTTTTT	CASLQSHLTGTRTGELFF
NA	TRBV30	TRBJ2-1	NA	TGTGCCTGGAGTCGAGGAAATGAGCAGTTCTTC	CAWSRGNEQFF
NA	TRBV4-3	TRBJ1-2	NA	TGCGCCAGCAGCCCCCCAGGGCAGGCTTACTATGGCTACACCTTC	CASSPPGQAYYGYTF
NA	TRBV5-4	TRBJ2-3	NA	TGTGCCAGCAGCTACTCGACAGATACGCAGTATTTT	CASSYSTDTQYF
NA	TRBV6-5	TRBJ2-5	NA	TGTGCCAGCGGGACCGGGACATCCCTCGCGAAGACCCAGTACTTC	CASGTGTSLAKTQYF
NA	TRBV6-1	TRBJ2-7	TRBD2	TGTGCCAGCAGTGGGCTAGCGGGGTCCTACGAGCAGTACTTC	CASSGLAGSYEQYF
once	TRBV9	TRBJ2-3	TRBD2	TGTGCCAGACGAGCGGGAGCTAGCACAGATACGCAGTATTTT	CARRAGASTDTQYF
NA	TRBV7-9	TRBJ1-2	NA	TGTTCCAGCAGACTTAGGACCGATCTTGGGAGCGGCTACACCTTC	CSSRLRTDLGSGYTF
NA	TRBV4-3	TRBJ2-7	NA	TGCGCCAGCAGCCAAGAATGGAGGGCCTACGAGCAGTACTTC	CASSQEWRAYEQYF
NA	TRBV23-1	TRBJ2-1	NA	TGCGCCAGCAGTCAATCTTGCCAGGAGCAGTTCTTC	CASSQSCQEQFF
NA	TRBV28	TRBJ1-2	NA	TGTGCCAGCAGTTCTGTGGTCGGGGGACCCCGGAAGGGCTACACCTTC	CASSSVVGGPRKGYTF
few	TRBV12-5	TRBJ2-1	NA	TGTGCTAGTGGTTTCCCGCTAGCGTCCTACAATGAGCAGTTCTTC	CASGFPLASYNEQFF
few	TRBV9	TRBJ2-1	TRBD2	TGTGCCAGCAGCTCCGAAACTAGCGCTCCCAATGAGCAGTTCTTC	CASSSETSAPNEQFF
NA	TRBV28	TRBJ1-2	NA	TGTGCCAGACAGGGAGCGGATGGCTACACCTTC	CARQGADGYTF
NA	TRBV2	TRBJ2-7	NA	TGTGCCAGCAAAACAGGGCGCTGGCAGTACTTC	CASKTGRWQYF
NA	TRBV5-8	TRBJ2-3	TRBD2	TGTGCCAGCAGCCGGACTAGCGGGAGGGCAGATACGCAGTATTTT	CASSRTSGRADTQYF
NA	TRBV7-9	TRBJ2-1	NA	TGTTCCAGCAGGGGGCTTAGCGGGGAGACTTCCTACAATGAGCAGTTCTTC	CSSRGLSGETSYNEQFF
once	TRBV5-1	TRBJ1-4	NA	TGCGCCAGCAGCTTGGAGGTCCGGCGGGAAAAACTGTTTTTT	CASSLEVRREKLFF
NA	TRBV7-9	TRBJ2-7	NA	TGTGCCAGCAGTCCAGTGAACTACGAGCAGTACTTC	CASSPVNYEQYF
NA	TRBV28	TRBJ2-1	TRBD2	TGTGCCAGCAGTTCGCGACTAGCGGGGGTCAATGAGCAGTTCTTC	CASSSRLAGVNEQFF
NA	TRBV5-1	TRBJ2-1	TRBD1	TGCGCCAGCAGAACCCCAGGGGGCTACAATGAGCAGTTCTTC	CASRTPGGYNEQFF
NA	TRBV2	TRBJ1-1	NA	TGTGCCGCTCAGATGAACACTGAAGCTTTCTTT	CAAQMNTEAFF
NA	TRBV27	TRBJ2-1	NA	TGTGCCAGCAGTCCCGGACTACAGACTCACTTCTTC	CASSPGLQTHFF
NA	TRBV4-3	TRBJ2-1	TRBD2	TGCGCCAGCAGCCAAGGGGGAGCGGGAAGGAATGAGCAGTTCTTC	CASSQGGAGRNEQFF
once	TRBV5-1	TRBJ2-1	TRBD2	TGCGCCAGCAGCTTGGGGTGGGCTAGCGGCACCGACAATGAGCAGTTCTTC	CASSLGWASGTDNEQFF
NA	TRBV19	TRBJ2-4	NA	TGTGCCAGTAGTAACCTCAAGCTAGCCAAAAACATTCAGTACTTC	CASSNLKLAKNIQYF
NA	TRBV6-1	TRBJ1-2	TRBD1	TGTGCCAGCAGTGAAGGGGGGACAGACAGGGGCTACACCTTC	CASSEGGTDRGYTF
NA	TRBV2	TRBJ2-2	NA	TGTGCCAGCAGCGAGGGGGAGAACTTCGTTGACACCGGGGAGCTGTTTTTT	CASSEGENFVDTGELFF
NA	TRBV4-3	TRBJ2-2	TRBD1	TGCGCCAGCAGCCTTCGGACAGGGCCCCACACCGGGGAGCTGTTTTTT	CASSLRTGPHTGELFF
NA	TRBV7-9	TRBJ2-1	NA	TGTGCCAGCAGCCCGAGACGACAGACTAGATCGGGCAATGAGCAGTTCTTC	CASSPRRQTRSGNEQFF
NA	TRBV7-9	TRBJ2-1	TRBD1	TGTGCCAGCAGCAATTCGTACGGGACAGGTGGAAATGAGCAGTTCTTC	CASSNSYGTGGNEQFF
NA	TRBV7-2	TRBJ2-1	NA	TGTGCCAGCAGCTTAGCGTTAATGAGTCTGGAGCAGTTCTTC	CASSLALMSLEQFF
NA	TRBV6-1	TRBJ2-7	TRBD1	TGTGCCAGTCGGACAGGGTTTGACGAGCAGTACTTC	CASRTGFDEQYF
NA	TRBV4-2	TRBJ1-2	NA	TGTGCCAGCAGCCAAGTGTCGGAGGGCTCGGGTGGCTACACCTTC	CASSQVSEGSGGYTF
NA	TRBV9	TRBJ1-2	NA	TGTGCCAGCAGCCCCCTTGAAACAGAAGTCTATGGCTACACCTTC	CASSPLETEVYGYTF
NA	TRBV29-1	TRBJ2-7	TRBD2	TGCAGCGTTGAAACCGGGACTAGCGGAGACGAGCAGTACTTC	CSVETGTSGDEQYF
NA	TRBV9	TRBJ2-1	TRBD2	TGTGCCAGCAGCGTAGTCAGAACTAGCGGGAGGAGAACCTACAATGAGCAGTTCTTC	CASSVVRTSGRRTYNEQFF
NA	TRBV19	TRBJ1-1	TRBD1	TGTGCCAGTTGGGACAGGGAAACTGAAGCTTTCTTT	CASWDRETEAFF
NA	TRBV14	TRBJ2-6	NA	TGTGCCAGCAGCCCTACTGGGGCCAACGTCCTGACTTTC	CASSPTGANVLTF
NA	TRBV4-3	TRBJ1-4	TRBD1	TGCGCCAGCAGCCAAGGGACAGGGGGGAGAAGAGAAAAACTGTTTTTT	CASSQGTGGRREKLFF
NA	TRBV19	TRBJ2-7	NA	TGTGCCAGTAGTATATCGGGAGTTGGCACCTACGAGCAGTACTTC	CASSISGVGTYEQYF
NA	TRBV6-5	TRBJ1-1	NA	TGTGCCAGCACCTCTACGAGGTCTGAAGCTTTCTTT	CASTSTRSEAFF
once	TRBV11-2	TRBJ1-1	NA	TGTGCCAGCAGCTCTGGGCAGACTGAAGCTTTCTTT	CASSSGQTEAFF